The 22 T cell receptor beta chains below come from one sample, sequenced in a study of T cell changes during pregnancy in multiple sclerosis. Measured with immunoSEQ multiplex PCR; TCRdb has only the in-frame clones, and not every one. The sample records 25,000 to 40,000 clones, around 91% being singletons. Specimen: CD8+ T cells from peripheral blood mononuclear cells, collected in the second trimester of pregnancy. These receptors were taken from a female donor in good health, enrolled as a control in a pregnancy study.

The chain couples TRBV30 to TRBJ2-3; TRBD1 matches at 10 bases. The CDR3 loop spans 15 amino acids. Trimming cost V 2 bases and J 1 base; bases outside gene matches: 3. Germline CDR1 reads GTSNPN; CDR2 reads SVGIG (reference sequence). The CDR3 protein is CAWSFGTGGTDTQYF. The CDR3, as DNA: TGTGCCTGGAGTTTTGGGACAGGGGGCACAGATACGCAGTATTTT.

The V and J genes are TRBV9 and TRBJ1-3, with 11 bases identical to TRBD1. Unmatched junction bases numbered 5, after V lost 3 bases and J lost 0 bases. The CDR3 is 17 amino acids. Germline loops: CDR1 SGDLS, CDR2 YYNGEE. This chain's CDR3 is CASSAGDRGTSGNTIYF. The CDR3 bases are TGTGCCAGCAGCGCCGGGGACAGGGGGACCTCTGGAAACACCATATATTTT.

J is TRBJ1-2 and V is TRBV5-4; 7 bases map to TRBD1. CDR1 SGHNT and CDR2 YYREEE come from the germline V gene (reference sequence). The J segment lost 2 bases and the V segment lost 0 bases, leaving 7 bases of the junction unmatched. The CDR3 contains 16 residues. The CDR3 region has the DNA TGTGCCAGCAGCTTGGACGGGACAGCTACAAACTATGGCTACACCTTC. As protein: CASSLDGTATNYGYTF.

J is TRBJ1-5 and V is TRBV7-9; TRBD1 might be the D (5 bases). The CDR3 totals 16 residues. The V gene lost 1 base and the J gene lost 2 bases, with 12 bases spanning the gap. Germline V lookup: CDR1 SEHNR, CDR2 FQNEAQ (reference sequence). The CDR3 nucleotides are TGTGCCAGCAGCTTAGATACAGGCCGGGGCAATCAGCCCCAGCATTTT. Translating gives CASSLDTGRGNQPQHF.

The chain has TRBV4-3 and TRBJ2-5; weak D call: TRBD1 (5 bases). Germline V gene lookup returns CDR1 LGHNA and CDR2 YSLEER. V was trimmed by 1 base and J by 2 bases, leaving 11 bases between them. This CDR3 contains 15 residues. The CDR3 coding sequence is TGCGCCAGCAGCCAAGGCAGATCAGGGCAAGAGACCCAGTACTTC. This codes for CASSQGRSGQETQYF.

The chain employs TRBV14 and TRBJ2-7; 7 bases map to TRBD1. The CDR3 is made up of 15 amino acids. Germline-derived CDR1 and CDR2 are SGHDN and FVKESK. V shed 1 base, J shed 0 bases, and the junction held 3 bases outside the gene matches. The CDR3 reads CASSQARDSSYEQYF. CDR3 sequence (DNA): TGTGCCAGCAGCCAAGCCCGGGACAGCTCCTACGAGCAGTACTTC.

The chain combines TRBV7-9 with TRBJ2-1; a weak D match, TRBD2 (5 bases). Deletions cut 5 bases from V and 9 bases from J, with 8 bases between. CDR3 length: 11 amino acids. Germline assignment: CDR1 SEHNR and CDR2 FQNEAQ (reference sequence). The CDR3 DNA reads TGTGCCAGCAGCCGTGAGGGTGAGCAGTTCTTC. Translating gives CASSREGEQFF.

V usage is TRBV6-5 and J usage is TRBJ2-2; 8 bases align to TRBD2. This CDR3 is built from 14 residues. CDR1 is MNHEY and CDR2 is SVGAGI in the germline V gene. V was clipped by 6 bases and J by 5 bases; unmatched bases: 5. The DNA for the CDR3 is TGTGCCAGCAGGACTAGCGTCGTTACCGGGGAGCTGTTTTTT. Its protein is CASRTSVVTGELFF.

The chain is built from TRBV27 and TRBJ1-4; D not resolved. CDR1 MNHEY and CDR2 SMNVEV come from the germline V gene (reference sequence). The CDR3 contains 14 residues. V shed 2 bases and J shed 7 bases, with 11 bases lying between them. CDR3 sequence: CASSLSSGFEKLFF. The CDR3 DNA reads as TGTGCCAGCAGTTTAAGTTCAGGTTTTGAAAAACTGTTTTTT.

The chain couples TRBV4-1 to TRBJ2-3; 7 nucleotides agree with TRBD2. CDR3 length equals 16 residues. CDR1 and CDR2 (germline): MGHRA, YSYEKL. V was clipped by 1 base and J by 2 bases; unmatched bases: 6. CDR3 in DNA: TGCGCCAGCAGCCAAGTGGGAGCGGGGAACACAGATACGCAGTATTTT. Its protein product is CASSQVGAGNTDTQYF.

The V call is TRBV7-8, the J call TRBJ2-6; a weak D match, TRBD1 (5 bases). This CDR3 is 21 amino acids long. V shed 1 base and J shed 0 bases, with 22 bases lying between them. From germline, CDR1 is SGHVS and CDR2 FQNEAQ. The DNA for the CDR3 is TGTGCCAGCAGCTTAGTGGACGCGACAGACCTATATTTCTCTGGGGCCAACGTCCTGACTTTC. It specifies CASSLVDATDLYFSGANVLTF.

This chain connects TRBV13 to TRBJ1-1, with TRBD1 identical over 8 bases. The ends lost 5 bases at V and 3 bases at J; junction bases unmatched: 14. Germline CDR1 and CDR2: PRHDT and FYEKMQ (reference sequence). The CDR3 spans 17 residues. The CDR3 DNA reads TGTGCCAGCAGCACCCGACAGGGGACCGCCTTGGACACTGAAGCTTTCTTT. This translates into CASSTRQGTALDTEAFF.

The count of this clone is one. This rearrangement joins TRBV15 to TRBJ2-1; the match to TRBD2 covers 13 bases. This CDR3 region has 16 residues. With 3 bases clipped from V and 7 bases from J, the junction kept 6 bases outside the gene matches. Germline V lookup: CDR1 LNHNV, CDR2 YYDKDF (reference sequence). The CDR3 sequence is CATSRRTSGGFNEQFF. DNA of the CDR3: TGTGCCACCAGCAGGAGGACTAGCGGGGGATTTAATGAGCAGTTCTTC. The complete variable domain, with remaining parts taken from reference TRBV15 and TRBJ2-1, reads DAMVIQNPRYQVTQFGKPVTLSCSQTLNHNVMYWYQQKSSQAPKLLFHYYDKDFNNEADTPDNFQSRRPNTSFCFLDIRSPGLGDTAMYLCATSRRTSGGFNEQFFGPGTRLTVL.

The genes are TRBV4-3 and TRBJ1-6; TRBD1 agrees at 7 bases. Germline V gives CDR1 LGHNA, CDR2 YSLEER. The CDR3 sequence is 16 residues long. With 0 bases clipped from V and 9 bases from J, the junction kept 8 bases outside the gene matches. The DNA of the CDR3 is TGCGCCAGCAGCCAAGACGAGCTATCAGGGGGTTCACCCCTCCACTTT. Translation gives CASSQDELSGGSPLHF.

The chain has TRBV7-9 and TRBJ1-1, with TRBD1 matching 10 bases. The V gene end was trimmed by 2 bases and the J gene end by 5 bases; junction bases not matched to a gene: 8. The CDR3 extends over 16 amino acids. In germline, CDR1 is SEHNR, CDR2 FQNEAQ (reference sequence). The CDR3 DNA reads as TGTGCCAGCAGCTTACCGAAGGACAGGGGGGAAACTGAAGCTTTCTTT. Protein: CASSLPKDRGETEAFF. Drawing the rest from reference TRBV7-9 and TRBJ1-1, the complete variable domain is DTGVSQNPRHKITKRGQNVTFRCDPISEHNRLYWYRQTLGQGPEFLTYFQNEAQLEKSRLLSDRFSAERPKGSFSTLEIQRTEQGDSAMYLCASSLPKDRGETEAFFGQGTRLTVV.

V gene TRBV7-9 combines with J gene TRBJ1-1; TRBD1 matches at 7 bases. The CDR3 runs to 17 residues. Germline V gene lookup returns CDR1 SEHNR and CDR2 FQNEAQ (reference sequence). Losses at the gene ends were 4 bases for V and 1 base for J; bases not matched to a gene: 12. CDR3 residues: CASSSPTQGRQNTEAFF. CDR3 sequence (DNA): TGTGCCAGCAGCTCACCGACACAGGGGAGGCAGAACACTGAAGCTTTCTTT.

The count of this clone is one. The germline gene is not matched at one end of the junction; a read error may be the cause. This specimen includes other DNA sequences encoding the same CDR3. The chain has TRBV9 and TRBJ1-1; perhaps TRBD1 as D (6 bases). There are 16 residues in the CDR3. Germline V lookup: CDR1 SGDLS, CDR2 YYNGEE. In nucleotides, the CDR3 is TGTGCCAGCAGCGTAGCAACGAACAGGGAGAACACTGAAGCTTTCTTC. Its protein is CASSVATNRENTEAFF.

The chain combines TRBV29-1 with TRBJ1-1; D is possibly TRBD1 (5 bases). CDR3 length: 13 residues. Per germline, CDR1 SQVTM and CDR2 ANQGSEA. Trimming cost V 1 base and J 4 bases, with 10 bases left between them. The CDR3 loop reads CSVEGGVSTEAFF. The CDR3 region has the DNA TGCAGCGTTGAAGGGGGCGTAAGCACTGAAGCTTTCTTT.

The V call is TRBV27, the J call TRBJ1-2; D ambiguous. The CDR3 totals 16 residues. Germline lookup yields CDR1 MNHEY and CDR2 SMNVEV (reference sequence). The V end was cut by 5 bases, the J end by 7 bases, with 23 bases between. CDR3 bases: TGTGCCAGCAGTGGAAGAGTTACAGTTCCCTCCTTTGGCTACACCTTC. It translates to CASSGRVTVPSFGYTF.

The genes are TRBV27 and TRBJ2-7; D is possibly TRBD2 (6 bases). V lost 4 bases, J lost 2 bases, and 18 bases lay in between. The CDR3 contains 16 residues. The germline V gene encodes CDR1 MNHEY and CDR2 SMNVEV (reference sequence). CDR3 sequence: CASSSPGAEPTYEQYF. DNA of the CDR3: TGTGCCAGCAGTTCCCCGGGAGCGGAGCCCACCTACGAGCAGTACTTC.

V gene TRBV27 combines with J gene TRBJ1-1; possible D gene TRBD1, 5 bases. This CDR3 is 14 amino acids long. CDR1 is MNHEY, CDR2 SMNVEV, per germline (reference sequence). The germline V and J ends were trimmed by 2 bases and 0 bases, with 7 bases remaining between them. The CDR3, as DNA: TGTGCCAGCAGTTTAAGGGGCGTGAACACTGAAGCTTTCTTT. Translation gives CASSLRGVNTEAFF.

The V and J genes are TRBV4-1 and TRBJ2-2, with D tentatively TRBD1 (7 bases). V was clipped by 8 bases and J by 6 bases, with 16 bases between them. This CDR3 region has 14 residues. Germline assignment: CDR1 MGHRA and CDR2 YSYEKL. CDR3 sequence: CASRADREAGELFF. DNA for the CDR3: TGCGCCAGCCGAGCTGACAGGGAGGCCGGGGAGCTGTTTTTT.